Sequencing of this T cell receptor (beta chain) was carried out in a study of blood T cell repertoires in COVID-19. Study-wide background: From the United States, Italy and Spain came samples of acute and convalescent COVID-19. From T cells, B-cell-depleted T cells, or PBMCs came the material, which was cDNA or gDNA.

The V gene's germline CDR1 is SGHAT and CDR2 FQNNGV. V shed 5 bases and J shed 2 bases, with 10 bases lying between them. The CDR3 has 14 amino acids. In the authors' workflow: Using reference gene primer amplification, nucleated cell counts were estimated. Profiled with immunoSEQ multiplex PCR; TCRdb holds only in-frame clones, not every one. V and J calls and clone size are copied from that table; D and trimming were computed from the DNA. The repertoire holds 150,000 to 190,000 clones, with roughly 72% as singletons. The specimen was peripheral blood. The chain is built from TRBV11-2 and TRBJ1-5, with D maybe TRBD1 (6 bases). The sequence derives from a woman over 75 with acute or convalescent COVID-19. The CDR3 nucleotides read TGTGCCAGCAGCCATAACAGGGGCAATCAGCCCCAGCATTTT. Protein: CASSHNRGNQPQHF.